A single sample gave rise to the 14 T cell receptor beta chains below, sequenced in a study of CD8 T cells in ankylosing spondylitis. MiXCR, applied by TCRdb to the 5' RACE reads, yields one record per CDR3 protein. Of about 160,000 distinct CDR3 sequences in the sample, approximately 20% were seen once. Sequenced: blood, either unsorted or a sorted T cell fraction (not recorded which). The source is a male donor with ankylosing spondylitis or in good health (not recorded which).

Only a few counts were recorded for this clonotype. The gene calls are TRBV20-1 and TRBJ2-1; the D gene is possibly TRBD2 (5 bases). The V end lost 5 bases, the J end lost 0 bases, and 20 bases lay between the germline ends. This CDR3 has 17 residues. Per germline, CDR1 DFQATT and CDR2 SNEGSKA (reference sequence). The CDR3 protein is CSARKRRTPSSYNEQFF. The CDR3 coding sequence is TGCAGTGCTCGTAAGAGGAGGACCCCAAGCTCCTACAATGAGCAGTTCTTC.

This clonotype has a single count. The V and J genes are TRBV3-1 and TRBJ2-7, with 7 bases matching TRBD1. Trimming took 1 base from V and 6 from J; bases not matched to a gene: 6. Germline V CDR1 and CDR2: LGHDT, YNNKEL (reference sequence). The CDR3 spans 14 residues. For the CDR3, the DNA is TGTGCCAGCAGCCAAGGGGCGACAGGGAGCGAGCAGTACTTC. It encodes CASSQGATGSEQYF.

The chain uses TRBV28 and TRBJ2-2; D not resolved. Trimming took off 7 bases at V and 6 bases at J, with 6 bases between the two ends. The CDR3 is 11 amino acids. From germline, CDR1 is MDHEN and CDR2 SYDVKM. CDR3 sequence reads: CASTRSGELFF. The CDR3 DNA reads TGTGCCAGCACGAGGTCCGGGGAGCTGTTTTTT.

The V and J genes are TRBV19 and TRBJ1-4; 8 nucleotides agree with TRBD1. The germline V gene has CDR1 LNHDA and CDR2 SQIVND (reference sequence). The CDR3 is 12 amino acids. V lost 8 bases, J lost 11 bases, and 7 bases stayed unmatched. CDR3 bases: TGTGCCAGTTCGCGGACAGGGACGAAACTGTTTTTT. It codes for CASSRTGTKLFF.

This clonotype has at least ten counts. The chain uses TRBV20-1 and TRBJ2-1, with D possibly TRBD2 on 6 matching bases. Germline CDR1 reads DFQATT; CDR2 reads SNEGSKA (reference sequence). The CDR3 extends over 16 amino acids. V lost 3 bases and J lost 2, with 17 bases in between. CDR3 coding DNA: TGCAGTGCTAGGAATTGGGACGGGAGTGCCTACAATGAGCAGTTCTTC. It is translated as CSARNWDGSAYNEQFF.

This clonotype was picked up many times. The V call is TRBV20-1, the J call TRBJ2-1; D not resolved. Trimming took 1 base from V and 10 from J, leaving 14 bases between them. CDR1 and CDR2 (germline): DFQATT, SNEGSKA (reference sequence). CDR3 length equals 13 residues. The CDR3 DNA reads as TGCAGTGCTAGAGGAGCTATCTCGGCCGAGCAGTTCTTC. Its translation: CSARGAISAEQFF.

The table lists this clonotype with many counts. J is TRBJ2-7 and V is TRBV20-1; 7 nucleotides align to TRBD2. The germline gives CDR1 DFQATT, CDR2 SNEGSKA (reference sequence). The CDR3 covers 13 residues. V lost 4 bases and J lost 10; bases outside the gene matches: 13. CDR3: CSATGLPSRVQYF. In DNA form, the CDR3 reads TGCAGTGCTACGGGACTACCATCCCGGGTCCAGTACTTC.

This clonotype has ten or more counts. V and J are TRBV2 and TRBJ2-1; weak D call: TRBD2 (5 bases). The germline V gene has CDR1 SNHLY and CDR2 FYNNEI. The CDR3 runs to 11 residues. V dropped 4 bases and J dropped 11 bases, with 9 bases sitting between them. In DNA, the CDR3 is TGTGCCAGCAGTGTCGGCGGGCAGCAGTTCTTC. Translating it yields CASSVGGQQFF.

This clonotype was picked up a small number of times. V is TRBV27 and J is TRBJ2-2, with TRBD2 matching over 11 bases. The V segment lost 2 bases and the J segment 1 base; nucleotides outside the gene matches: 6. This CDR3 region has 18 residues. Germline values: CDR1 MNHEY, CDR2 SMNVEV (reference sequence). The CDR3 sequence: CASSLPPGLAENTGELFF. CDR3 bases: TGTGCCAGCAGTTTACCCCCGGGACTAGCGGAGAACACCGGGGAGCTGTTTTTT.

The V and J genes are TRBV4-2 and TRBJ2-7; 7 bases match TRBD1. V gave up 0 bases and J gave up 4 bases; unmatched junction bases: 6. Germline CDR1 is LGHNA and CDR2 is YNFKEQ. The CDR3 runs 15 residues. The CDR3, as DNA: TGTGCCAGCAGCCAAGAGGGGACAGCACCATACGAGCAGTACTTC. It codes for CASSQEGTAPYEQYF.

The V gene is TRBV12-3 or TRBV12-4, the J gene TRBJ2-1, with D possibly being TRBD1 or TRBD2 (6 bases each). CDR3 length equals 17 residues. V was shortened by 0 bases and J by 4 bases, with 16 bases between the two germline ends. For the CDR3, the DNA is TGTGCCAGCAGTTTAGCTTGGGGGGCACTGACTTACAATGAGCAGTTCTTC. Translated, it gives CASSLAWGALTYNEQFF.

This clonotype was observed many times. V gene TRBV30 combines with J gene TRBJ2-5, with no clear D. Germline V gene sequence: CDR1 GTSNPN, CDR2 SVGIG (reference sequence). CDR3 size: 13 residues. Trimming stripped 0 bases from V and 5 bases from J, with 10 bases between. The CDR3 region is CAWSVSPLETQYF. The CDR3, as DNA: TGTGCCTGGAGTGTATCTCCCTTGGAGACCCAGTACTTC.

This clonotype has a count of ten or more. The genes are TRBV20-1 and TRBJ2-5; D uncertain. V lost 0 bases and J 1 base, leaving 12 bases between the germline ends. The CDR3 consists of 15 residues. The germline gives CDR1 DFQATT, CDR2 SNEGSKA (reference sequence). In DNA, the CDR3 is TGCAGTGCTAGAGATTTAGCAGATCCCCAAGAGACCCAGTACTTC. Translation gives CSARDLADPQETQYF.

The gene calls are TRBV10-3 and TRBJ1-1, with TRBD1 matching 11 bases. CDR1 ENHRY and CDR2 SYGVKD come from the germline V gene. Trimming at V came to 5 bases and at J to 1 base, leaving 6 bases not matched to a gene. This CDR3 comprises 16 residues. CDR3 in amino acids: CAISSKDRGPNTEAFF. Here the CDR3 DNA reads TGTGCCATCAGTTCTAAGGACAGGGGGCCGAACACTGAAGCTTTCTTT.